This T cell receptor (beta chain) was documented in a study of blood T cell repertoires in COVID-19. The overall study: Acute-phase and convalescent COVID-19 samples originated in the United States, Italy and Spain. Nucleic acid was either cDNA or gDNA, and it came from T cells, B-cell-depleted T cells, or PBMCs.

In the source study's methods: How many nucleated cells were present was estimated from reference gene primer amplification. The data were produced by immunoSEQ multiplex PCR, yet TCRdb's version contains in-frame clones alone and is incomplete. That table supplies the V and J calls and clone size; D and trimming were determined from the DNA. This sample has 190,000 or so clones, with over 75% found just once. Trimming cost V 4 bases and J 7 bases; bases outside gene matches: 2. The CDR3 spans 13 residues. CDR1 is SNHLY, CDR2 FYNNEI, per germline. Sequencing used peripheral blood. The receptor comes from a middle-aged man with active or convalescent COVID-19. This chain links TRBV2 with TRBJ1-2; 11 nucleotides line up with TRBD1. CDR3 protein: CASSGDRGVGYTF. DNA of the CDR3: TGTGCCAGCAGTGGGGACAGGGGGGTTGGCTACACCTTC.